The T cell receptor (beta chain) described here comes from a study of patients and donors after allogeneic stem cell transplantation. TCRdb analysed the RT-PCR reads with MiXCR anew, one entry per CDR3 protein. The sample lists 70,000 to 95,000 distinct CDR3 sequences; 5% were seen once. V was shortened by 0 bases and J by 3 bases, with 6 bases between the two germline ends. The CDR3 runs to 14 residues. Germline lookup yields CDR1 ENHRY and CDR2 SYGVKD. V is TRBV10-3 and J is TRBJ2-4; D remains unclear. Material: blood, either unsorted or a sorted T cell fraction (not recorded which). The receptor's source is a human donor who was either an allogeneic HSCT recipient or a stem cell or donor lymphocyte infusion donor (not recorded which). It is not recorded whose cells these are; they may come from a transplant donor. The CDR3 bases are TGTGCCATCAGTGAGTCGGAGAGCAAAAACATTCAGTACTTC. Translation: CAISESESKNIQYF.